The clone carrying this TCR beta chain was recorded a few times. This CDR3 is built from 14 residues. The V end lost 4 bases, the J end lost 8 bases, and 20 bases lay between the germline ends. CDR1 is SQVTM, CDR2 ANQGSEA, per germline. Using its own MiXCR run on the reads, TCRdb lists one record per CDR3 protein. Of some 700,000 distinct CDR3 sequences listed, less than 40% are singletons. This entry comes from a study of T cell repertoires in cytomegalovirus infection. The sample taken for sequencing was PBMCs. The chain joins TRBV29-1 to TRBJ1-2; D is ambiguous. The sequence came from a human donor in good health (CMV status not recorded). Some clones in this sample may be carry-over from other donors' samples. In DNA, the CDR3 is TGCAGCGTTGGCCCGAACGAGGGCCTCGCGGGCTACACCTTC. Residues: CSVGPNEGLAGYTF.